Listed here are 25 T cell receptor beta chains from one sample, sequenced in a study of long-term antiretroviral therapy in people with HIV. Researchers report immunoSEQ v3.0 was run at survey level. Data came from immunoSEQ multiplex PCR; TCRdb stores just in-frame clones and leaves some out. The sample contains approximately 32,000 clones, roughly 82% of which appear only once. The sample here was unsorted PBMCs, taken 0.3 years after starting antiretroviral therapy. These receptors came from a man younger than 35 with HIV.

This clone was seen more than once but under ten times. The chain's CDR3 is CASSLGFTDLAYF. CDR3 in DNA: TGTGCCAGCAGCTTGGGCTTCACAGATTTAGCGTACTTC. This rearrangement joins TRBV5-8 to TRBJ2-7; D not resolved. Germline V CDR1 and CDR2: SGHTS, YDEGEE. The CDR3 spans 13 residues. The ends were cut back, 0 bases at V and 12 bases at J, with 16 bases in the middle.

This sequence joins TRBV30 and TRBJ2-2; 13 bases map to TRBD2. After removal of 0 bases from V and 4 bases from J, the junction contained 8 bases not matched to a gene. The CDR3 is 18 residues long. Germline values: CDR1 GTSNPN, CDR2 SVGIG (reference sequence). The CDR3 is CAWSVLAGGPGGTGELFF. The CDR3 nucleotides are TGTGCCTGGAGTGTACTAGCGGGAGGGCCTGGGGGCACCGGGGAGCTGTTTTTT.

The V and J genes are TRBV27 and TRBJ1-1; unclear D gene. This CDR3 comprises 15 residues. Deletions cut 6 bases from V and 1 base from J, with 15 bases between. In germline, CDR1 is MNHEY, CDR2 SMNVEV (reference sequence). CDR3 nucleotides: TGTGCCAGCAGAAACCCCTGGACTGGGAACACTGAAGCTTTCTTT. It codes for CASRNPWTGNTEAFF.

CDR3 loop: CASSPPSSTRDIQYF. CDR3 coding DNA: TGTGCCAGCTCACCACCGTCTTCGACAAGAGACATTCAGTACTTC. The chain joins TRBV18 to TRBJ2-4, with D unresolved. Germline CDR1 KGHSH, CDR2 LQKENI. Deletions cut 0 bases from V and 8 bases from J, with 14 bases between. The CDR3 is 15 amino acids.

This chain joins TRBV30 and TRBJ1-2; D may be TRBD1 (6 bases). Germline loops: CDR1 GTSNPN, CDR2 SVGIG (reference sequence). V was cut by 6 bases and J by 8 bases, with 19 bases left in between. This CDR3 comprises 13 residues. CDR3 bases: TGTGCCTGTGGACAGTTTCAGTTTTGGGGCTACACCTTC. Protein product: CACGQFQFWGYTF.

This sequence joins TRBV18 and TRBJ2-7; TRBD1 is a possible D gene (6 bases). CDR3 size: 13 residues. CDR1 and CDR2 from the germline V gene are KGHSH and LQKENI. V shed 5 bases and J shed 1 base, with 9 bases lying between them. Written as DNA, the CDR3 is TGTGCCAGCTCAGGGGACATATCCTACGAGCAGTACTTC. This sequence encodes CASSGDISYEQYF.

The chain links TRBV13 to TRBJ2-4; D possibly corresponds to TRBD2 (6 bases). Germline-derived CDR1 and CDR2 are PRHDT and FYEKMQ (reference sequence). This CDR3 contains 14 residues. V lost 3 bases, J lost 6 bases, and 12 bases lay in between. The CDR3 DNA sequence: TGTGCCAGCAGCTTCCTTTACGGGGGAAACATTCAGTACTTC. Translating it yields CASSFLYGGNIQYF.

In DNA, the CDR3 is TGCAGCGTTGAACGCCCCGGCCCTGAAGCTTTCTTT. It translates to CSVERPGPEAFF. This chain joins TRBV29-1 and TRBJ1-1; D gene ambiguous. This CDR3 is 12 amino acids long. Germline assignment: CDR1 SQVTM and CDR2 ANQGSEA. Trimming removed 2 bases at V and 6 bases at J, with 10 bases between.

The chain combines TRBV15 with TRBJ2-1; tentative D call: TRBD1 (5 bases). V shed 5 bases and J shed 2 bases, with 16 bases lying between them. Per germline, CDR1 LNHNV and CDR2 YYDKDF (reference sequence). The CDR3 is 16 amino acids. The CDR3 loop is CATSGRQQPPYNEQFF. In nucleotides, the CDR3 is TGTGCCACCAGCGGCAGACAGCAGCCCCCCTACAATGAGCAGTTCTTC.

The sample holds a few counts of this clone. V is TRBV28 and J is TRBJ1-5; the match to TRBD1 covers 10 bases. The germline V gene has CDR1 MDHEN and CDR2 SYDVKM. Germline trimming cut 5 bases from V and 7 bases from J; bases unmatched to any gene: 8. The CDR3 is 15 amino acids. CDR3 nucleotides: TGTGCCAGCAGTCCGCGAGACAGGGGGCGGCAGCCCCAGCATTTT. As protein: CASSPRDRGRQPQHF.

The chain joins TRBV5-1 to TRBJ1-1, with D unresolved. In germline, CDR1 is SGHRS, CDR2 YFSETQ. This CDR3 is 13 amino acids long. V was clipped by 0 bases and J by 3 bases, with 6 bases between them. The CDR3 DNA reads TGCGCCAGCAGCTTGGACAGAGACACTGAAGCTTTCTTT. It codes for CASSLDRDTEAFF. The whole variable domain, filled in from reference TRBV5-1 and TRBJ1-1, reads KAGVTQTPRYLIKTRGQQVTLSCSPISGHRSVSWYQQTPGQGLQFLFEYFSETQRNKGNFPGRFSGRQFSNSRSEMNVSTLELGDSALYLCASSLDRDTEAFFGQGTRLTVV.

The J gene is TRBJ1-4, the V gene TRBV29-1; D remains unclear. CDR1 and CDR2 from the germline V gene are SQVTM and ANQGSEA. This CDR3 is 15 amino acids long. V lost 7 bases, J lost 5 bases, and 20 bases lay in between. CDR3 amino acids: CSARRGRARNEKLFF. The CDR3 DNA reads TGCAGCGCTCGACGAGGACGGGCGAGAAATGAAAAACTGTTTTTT.

Here the CDR3 DNA reads TGTGCCAGCAGCGTTCTGGGGGGAACTGGTGAAGCTTTCTTT. Translating it yields CASSVLGGTGEAFF. This sequence joins TRBV9 and TRBJ1-1; possible D gene TRBD1, 5 bases. The ends were cut back, 2 bases at V and 7 bases at J, with 15 bases in the middle. The CDR3 covers 14 residues. Germline assignment: CDR1 SGDLS and CDR2 YYNGEE.

This clone was detected a few times. This sequence joins TRBV6-6 and TRBJ2-7; TRBD2 matches 7 bases. CDR3 length equals 13 residues. Unmatched junction bases numbered 9, after V lost 7 bases and J lost 6 bases. Germline V lookup: CDR1 MNHNY, CDR2 SVGAGI (reference sequence). The CDR3 loop is CASNLLGTTEQYF. The CDR3 DNA follows: TGTGCCAGCAACCTCCTGGGGACTACCGAGCAGTACTTC.

V is TRBV7-2 and J is TRBJ2-7; TRBD2 agrees at 7 bases. The CDR3 spans 14 residues. The V and J ends lost 6 bases and 5 bases, in that order; junction bases with no gene match: 10. The germline gives CDR1 SGHTA, CDR2 FQGNSA. CDR3 sequence reads: CASRPYREEHEQYF. DNA of the CDR3: TGTGCCAGCAGGCCCTATCGGGAGGAGCACGAGCAGTACTTC.

The rearrangement joins TRBV11-2 to TRBJ2-1, with D perhaps TRBD2 (5 bases). V gave up 5 bases and J gave up 4 bases, with 15 bases separating them. The CDR3 loop spans 15 amino acids. Per the germline V gene, CDR1 is SGHAT and CDR2 is FQNNGV. CDR3 in amino acids: CASSAEASLYNEQFF. The CDR3 DNA reads TGTGCCAGCAGCGCCGAGGCTAGCCTTTACAATGAGCAGTTCTTC.

This chain uses TRBV6-6 with TRBJ2-7; D gene ambiguous. The germline CDR1 and CDR2 sequences are MNHNY and SVGAGI (reference sequence). The CDR3 is 14 residues long. The V end lost 7 bases, the J end lost 4 bases, and 17 bases lay between the germline ends. The CDR3 region is CASTITGQNYEQYF. The CDR3 DNA is TGTGCCAGCACCATTACTGGGCAGAATTACGAGCAGTACTTC.

The CDR3 sequence is CASSPRYETQYF. The CDR3 DNA reads TGTGCCAGCAGCCCGCGGTACGAGACCCAGTACTTC. The chain couples TRBV5-8 to TRBJ2-5; D not certain. V was clipped by 4 bases and J by 5 bases, with 9 bases between them. This CDR3 contains 12 residues. Germline V CDR1 and CDR2: SGHTS, YDEGEE. The whole variable domain, filled in from reference TRBV5-8 and TRBJ2-5, reads EAGVTQSPTHLIKTRGQQATLRCSPISGHTSVYWYQQALGLGLQFLLWYDEGEERNRGNFPPRFSGRQFPNYSSELNVNALELEDSALYLCASSPRYETQYFGPGTRLLVL.

The V gene is TRBV19, the J gene TRBJ1-1, with D perhaps matching TRBD1 (5 bases). Germline V lookup: CDR1 LNHDA, CDR2 SQIVND (reference sequence). The CDR3 extends over 14 amino acids. V lost 3 bases, J lost 5 bases, and 13 bases lay in between. For the CDR3, the DNA is TGTGCCAGTAGTATGGACCAGGGAAGAACTGAAGCTTTCTTT. Its protein product is CASSMDQGRTEAFF.

The chain has TRBV5-5 and TRBJ2-3, with D maybe TRBD1 (6 bases). The germline V gene encodes CDR1 SGHKS and CDR2 YYEKEE (reference sequence). V gave up 4 bases and J gave up 6 bases, with 12 bases separating them. CDR3 size: 13 residues. CDR3 in DNA: TGTGCCAGCAGCCATGACAGGCCGGATACGCAGTATTTT. It is translated as CASSHDRPDTQYF.

This clone has only a few counts. V gene TRBV29-1 combines with J gene TRBJ2-7; tentatively, D is TRBD2 (6 bases). Germline V CDR1 and CDR2: SQVTM, ANQGSEA. With 5 bases removed from V and 4 bases from J, the gap between germline ends came to 18 bases. The CDR3 sequence is 14 residues long. CDR3 protein: CSVKGFVGGYEQYF. The CDR3 bases are TGCAGCGTTAAGGGGTTTGTTGGGGGGTACGAGCAGTACTTC.

This clone occurred a few times. J is TRBJ2-7 and V is TRBV6-6; no firm D call. The CDR3 sequence is 13 residues long. Germline CDR1 and CDR2: MNHNY and SVGAGI (reference sequence). Trimming took off 5 bases at V and 5 bases at J, with 13 bases between the two ends. The CDR3 DNA is TGTGCCAGCAGTCCATCAGGTTTTAACGAGCAGTACTTC. Amino acids: CASSPSGFNEQYF.

The chain joins TRBV25-1 to TRBJ1-1, with D uncertain. The V and J ends lost 4 bases and 7 bases respectively, with 7 bases between them. This CDR3 region has 11 residues. The germline gives CDR1 MGHDK, CDR2 SYGVNS. Here the CDR3 reads CASSVLHEAFF. The CDR3 DNA reads as TGTGCCAGCAGTGTTTTACATGAAGCTTTCTTT.

This clone appeared once. This chain joins TRBV6-1 and TRBJ1-1, with TRBD1 matching over 10 bases. Unmatched junction bases numbered 7, after V lost 3 bases and J lost 6 bases. Germline values: CDR1 MNHNS, CDR2 SASEGT. The CDR3 covers 15 residues. The CDR3 DNA reads TGTGCCAGCAGTGACCCGGGACAGGGGAGCCCTGAAGCTTTCTTT. Its protein product is CASSDPGQGSPEAFF.

This clone was picked up one time. V and J are TRBV30 and TRBJ2-2, with D possibly being TRBD1 or TRBD2 (5 bases each). CDR3 size: 13 residues. Trimming pared 4 bases from V and 7 bases from J, leaving 13 bases between. The germline V gene encodes CDR1 GTSNPN and CDR2 SVGIG (reference sequence). CDR3 DNA sequence: TGTGCCTGGACCGGGACCTCTGACGGGGAGCTGTTTTTT. Protein sequence: CAWTGTSDGELFF.